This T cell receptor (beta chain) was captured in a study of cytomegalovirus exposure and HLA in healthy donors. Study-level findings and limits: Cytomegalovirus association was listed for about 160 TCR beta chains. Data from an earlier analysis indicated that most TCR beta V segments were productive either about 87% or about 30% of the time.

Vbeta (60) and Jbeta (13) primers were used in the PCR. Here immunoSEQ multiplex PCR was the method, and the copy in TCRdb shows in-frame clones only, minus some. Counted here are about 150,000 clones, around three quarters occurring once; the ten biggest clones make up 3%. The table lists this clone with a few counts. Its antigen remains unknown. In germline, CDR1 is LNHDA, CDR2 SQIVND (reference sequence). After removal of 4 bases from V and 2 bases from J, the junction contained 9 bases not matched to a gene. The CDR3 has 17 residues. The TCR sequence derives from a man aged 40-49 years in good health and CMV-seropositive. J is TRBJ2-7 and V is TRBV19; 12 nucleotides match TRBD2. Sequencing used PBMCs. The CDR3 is CASSTTRTSGTPYEQYF. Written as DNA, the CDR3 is TGTGCCAGTAGTACAACCCGGACTAGCGGGACACCCTACGAGCAGTACTTC.